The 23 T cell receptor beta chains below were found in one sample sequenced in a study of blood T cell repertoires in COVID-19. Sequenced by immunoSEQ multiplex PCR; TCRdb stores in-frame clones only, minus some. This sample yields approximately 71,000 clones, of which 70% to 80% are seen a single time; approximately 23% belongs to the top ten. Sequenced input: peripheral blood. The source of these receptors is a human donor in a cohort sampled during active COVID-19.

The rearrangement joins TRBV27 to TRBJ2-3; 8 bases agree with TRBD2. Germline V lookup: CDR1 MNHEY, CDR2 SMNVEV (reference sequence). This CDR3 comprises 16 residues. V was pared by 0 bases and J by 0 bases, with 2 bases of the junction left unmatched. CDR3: CASSLSASGSTDTQYF. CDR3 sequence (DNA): TGTGCCAGCAGTTTATCTGCTAGCGGGAGCACAGATACGCAGTATTTT.

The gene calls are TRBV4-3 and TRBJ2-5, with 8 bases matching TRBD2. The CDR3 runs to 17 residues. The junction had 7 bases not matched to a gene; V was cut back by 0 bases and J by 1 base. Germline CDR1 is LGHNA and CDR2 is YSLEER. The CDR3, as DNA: TGCGCCAGCAGCCAAGAACTAGCGGCGATGACCCAAGAGACCCAGTACTTC. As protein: CASSQELAAMTQETQYF.

The CDR3 DNA follows: TGTGCCAGCAGCTTAGGACTAGCGGGGGGATTTGAGCAGTTCTTC. Translating gives CASSLGLAGGFEQFF. The rearrangement uses TRBV7-2 and TRBJ2-1; 13 bases are shared with TRBD2. This CDR3 region has 15 residues. Germline-derived CDR1 and CDR2 are SGHTA and FQGNSA. With V trimmed by 1 base and J by 9 bases, 3 bases remained unmatched.

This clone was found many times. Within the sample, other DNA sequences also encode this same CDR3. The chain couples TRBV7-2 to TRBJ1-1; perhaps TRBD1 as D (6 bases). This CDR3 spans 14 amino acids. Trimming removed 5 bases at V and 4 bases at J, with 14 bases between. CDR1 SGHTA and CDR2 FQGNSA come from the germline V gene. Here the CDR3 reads CASSADRLSTEAFF. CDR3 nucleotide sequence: TGTGCCAGCAGCGCCGACAGGCTCTCCACTGAAGCTTTCTTT.

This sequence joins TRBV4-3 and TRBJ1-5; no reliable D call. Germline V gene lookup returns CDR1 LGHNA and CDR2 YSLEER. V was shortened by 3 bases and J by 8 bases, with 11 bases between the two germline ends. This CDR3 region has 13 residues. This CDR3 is CASSHSQFEPQHF. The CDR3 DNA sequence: TGCGCCAGCAGCCACTCCCAGTTTGAGCCCCAGCATTTT.

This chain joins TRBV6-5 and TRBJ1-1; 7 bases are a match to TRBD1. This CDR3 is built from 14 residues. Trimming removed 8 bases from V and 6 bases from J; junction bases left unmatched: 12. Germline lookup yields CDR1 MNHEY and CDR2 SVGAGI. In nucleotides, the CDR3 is TGTGCCAGCGGCAGAGTTGACAGGGCCCCTGAAGCTTTCTTT. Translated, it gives CASGRVDRAPEAFF.

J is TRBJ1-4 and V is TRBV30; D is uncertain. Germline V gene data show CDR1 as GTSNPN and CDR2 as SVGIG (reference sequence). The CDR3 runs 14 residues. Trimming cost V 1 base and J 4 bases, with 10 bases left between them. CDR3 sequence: CAWSGGQSNEKLFF. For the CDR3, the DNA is TGTGCCTGGAGTGGAGGTCAAAGTAATGAAAAACTGTTTTTT.

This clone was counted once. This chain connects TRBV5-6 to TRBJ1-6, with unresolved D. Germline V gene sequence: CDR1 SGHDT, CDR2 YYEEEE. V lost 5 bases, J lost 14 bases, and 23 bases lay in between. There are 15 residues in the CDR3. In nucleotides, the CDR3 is TGTGCCAGCAGGCCCTGGGGAGGGCAAGGGTCTGCCCTCCACTTT. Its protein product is CASRPWGGQGSALHF.

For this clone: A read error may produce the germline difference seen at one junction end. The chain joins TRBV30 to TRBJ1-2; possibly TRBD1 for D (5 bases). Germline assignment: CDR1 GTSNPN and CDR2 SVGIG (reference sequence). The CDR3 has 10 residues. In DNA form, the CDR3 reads TGTGCCTGGAGCGCCGGGACTTGGGGCTTC. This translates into CAWSAGTWGF.

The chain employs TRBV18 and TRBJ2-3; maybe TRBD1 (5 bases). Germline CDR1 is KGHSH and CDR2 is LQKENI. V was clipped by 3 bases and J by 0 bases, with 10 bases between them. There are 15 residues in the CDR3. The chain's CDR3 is CASSPTETSTDTQYF. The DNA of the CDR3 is TGTGCCAGCTCACCGACAGAAACTAGCACAGATACGCAGTATTTT. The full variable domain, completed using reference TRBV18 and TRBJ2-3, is NAGVMQNPRHLVRRRGQEARLRCSPMKGHSHVYWYRQLPEEGLKFMVYLQKENIIDESGMPKERFSAEFPKEGPSILRIQQVVRGDSAAYFCASSPTETSTDTQYFGPGTRLTVL.

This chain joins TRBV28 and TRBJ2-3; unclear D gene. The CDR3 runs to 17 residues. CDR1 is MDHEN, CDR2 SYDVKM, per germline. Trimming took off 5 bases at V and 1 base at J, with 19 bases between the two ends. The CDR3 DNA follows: TGTGCCAGCAGTCCCAGTCGATCAGCCAGCGGCACAGATACGCAGTATTTT. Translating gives CASSPSRSASGTDTQYF.

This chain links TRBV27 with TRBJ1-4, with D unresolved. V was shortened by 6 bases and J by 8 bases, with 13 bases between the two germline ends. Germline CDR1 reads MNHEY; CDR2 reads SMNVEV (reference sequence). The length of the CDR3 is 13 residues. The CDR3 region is CASSTSLGEKLFF. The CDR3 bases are TGTGCCAGCAGCACTTCCCTCGGGGAAAAACTGTTTTTT.

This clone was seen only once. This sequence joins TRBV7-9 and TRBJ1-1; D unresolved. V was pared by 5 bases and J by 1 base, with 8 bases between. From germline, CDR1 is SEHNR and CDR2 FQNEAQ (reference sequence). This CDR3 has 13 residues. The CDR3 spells CASSAQKNTEAFF. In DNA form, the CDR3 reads TGTGCCAGCAGCGCGCAAAAGAACACTGAAGCTTTCTTT.

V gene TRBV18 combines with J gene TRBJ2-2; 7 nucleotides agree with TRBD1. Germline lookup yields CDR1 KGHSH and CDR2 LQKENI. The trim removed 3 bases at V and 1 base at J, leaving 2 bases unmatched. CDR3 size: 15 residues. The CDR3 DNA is TGTGCCAGCTCACCTAGGACAGGGAACACCGGGGAGCTGTTTTTT. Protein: CASSPRTGNTGELFF.

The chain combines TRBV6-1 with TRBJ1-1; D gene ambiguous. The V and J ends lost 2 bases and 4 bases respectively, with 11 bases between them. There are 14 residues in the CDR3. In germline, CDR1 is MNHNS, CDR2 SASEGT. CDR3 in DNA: TGTGCCAGCAGTGAAAGTAGCCGCGGCACTGAAGCTTTCTTT. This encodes CASSESSRGTEAFF.

As DNA, the CDR3 is TGTGCCAGCAGTATACGGGACAGAGAGACCCAGTACTTC. It encodes CASSIRDRETQYF. The rearrangement links TRBV6-2 or TRBV6-3 to TRBJ2-5; 7 bases map to TRBD1. The CDR3 consists of 13 residues. Germline values: CDR1 MNHEY, CDR2 SVGEGT. V trimming: 5 bases; J trimming: 4 bases; junction bases outside the gene matches: 4.

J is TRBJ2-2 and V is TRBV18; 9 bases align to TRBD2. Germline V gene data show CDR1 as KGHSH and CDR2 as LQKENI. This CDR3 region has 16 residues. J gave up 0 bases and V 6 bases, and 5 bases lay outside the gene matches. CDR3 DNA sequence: TGTGCCAGCTCCCTTGCGGGGGGGCCGAACACCGGGGAGCTGTTTTTT. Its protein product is CASSLAGGPNTGELFF.

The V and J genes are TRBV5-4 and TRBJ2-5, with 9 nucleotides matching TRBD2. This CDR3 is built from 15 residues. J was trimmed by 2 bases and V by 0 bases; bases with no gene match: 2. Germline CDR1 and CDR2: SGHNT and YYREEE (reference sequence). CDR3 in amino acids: CASSLASGAQETQYF. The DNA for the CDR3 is TGTGCCAGCAGCTTGGCTAGCGGGGCACAAGAGACCCAGTACTTC.

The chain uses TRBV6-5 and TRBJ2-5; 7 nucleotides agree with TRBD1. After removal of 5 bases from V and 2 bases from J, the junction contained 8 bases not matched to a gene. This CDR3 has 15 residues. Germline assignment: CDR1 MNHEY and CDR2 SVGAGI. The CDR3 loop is CASSLSGTEQETQYF. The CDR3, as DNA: TGTGCCAGCAGTCTATCCGGGACAGAACAAGAGACCCAGTACTTC.

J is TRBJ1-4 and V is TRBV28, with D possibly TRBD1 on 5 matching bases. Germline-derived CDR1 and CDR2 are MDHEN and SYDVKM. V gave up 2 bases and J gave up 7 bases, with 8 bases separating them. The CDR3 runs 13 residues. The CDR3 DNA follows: TGTGCCAGCAGTTTACAGGGTGGTGAAAAACTGTTTTTT. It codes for CASSLQGGEKLFF.

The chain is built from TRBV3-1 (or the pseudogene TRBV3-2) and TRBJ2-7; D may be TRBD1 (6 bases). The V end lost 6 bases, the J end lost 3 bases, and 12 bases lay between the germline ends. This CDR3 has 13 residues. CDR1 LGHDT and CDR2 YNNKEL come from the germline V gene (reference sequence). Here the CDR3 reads CASRPDSGYEQYF. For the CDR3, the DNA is TGTGCCAGCAGGCCGGACAGCGGCTACGAGCAGTACTTC.

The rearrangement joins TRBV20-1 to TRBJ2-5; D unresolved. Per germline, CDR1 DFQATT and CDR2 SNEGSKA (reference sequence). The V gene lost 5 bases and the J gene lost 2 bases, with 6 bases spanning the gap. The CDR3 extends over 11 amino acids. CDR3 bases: TGCAGTGCTCCCAGACAAGAGACCCAGTACTTC. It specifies CSAPRQETQYF.

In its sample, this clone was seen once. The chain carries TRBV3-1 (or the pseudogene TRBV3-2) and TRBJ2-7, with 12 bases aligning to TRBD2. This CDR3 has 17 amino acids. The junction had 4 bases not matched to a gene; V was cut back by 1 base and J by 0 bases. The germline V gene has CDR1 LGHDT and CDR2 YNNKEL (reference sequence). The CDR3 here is CASSQGLAGGSSYEQYF. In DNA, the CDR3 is TGTGCCAGCAGCCAAGGGCTAGCGGGGGGGAGCTCCTACGAGCAGTACTTC.